These T cell receptor beta chains were read from a single sample in a study of blood T cell repertoires in COVID-19. Profiled with immunoSEQ multiplex PCR; TCRdb holds only in-frame clones, not every one. In the table there are more than 65,000 clones, over 70% of which are singletons. What was sequenced was peripheral blood. The receptor set was obtained from a woman in her 70s with acute or convalescent COVID-19. Both conserved end residues are part of each CDR3. A D gene is named only where the DNA matches it firmly. Expanded clones are given a class, and other clones once, few, many or no size at all.

D gene	V gene	clone size	J gene	CDR3 protein	CDR3 DNA
-	TRBV6-5	-	TRBJ1-5	CASGHFAGQPQHF	TGTGCCAGCGGACACTTTGCGGGGCAGCCCCAGCATTTT
TRBD1	TRBV5-5	-	TRBJ2-7	CASRRGQGSYEQYF	TGTGCCAGCAGACGGGGACAGGGATCCTACGAGCAGTACTTC
-	TRBV6-5	-	TRBJ1-2	CASSYGRGGSYTF	TGTGCCAGCAGTTACGGGAGGGGCGGTAGCTACACCTTC
-	TRBV18	-	TRBJ2-3	CASSPLAGSTDTQYF	TGTGCCAGCTCACCGCTAGCTGGTAGCACAGATACGCAGTATTTT
TRBD1	TRBV6-5	-	TRBJ1-2	CASGDGDRAYGYTF	TGTGCCAGCGGGGACGGGGACAGAGCGTATGGCTACACCTTC
TRBD1	TRBV7-9	-	TRBJ2-7	CASSLGPGTGGFRSYEQYF	TGTGCCAGCAGCTTGGGTCCGGGGACAGGGGGCTTCCGCTCCTACGAGCAGTACTTC
TRBD1	TRBV6-5	few	TRBJ1-1	CASRSTQGGTEAFF	TGTGCCAGCAGAAGCACTCAGGGGGGAACTGAAGCTTTCTTT
TRBD1	TRBV27	-	TRBJ2-1	CASSLRGTGSYNEQFF	TGTGCCAGCAGTTTAAGGGGGACAGGGTCCTACAATGAGCAGTTCTTC
TRBD1	TRBV5-6	-	TRBJ2-1	CASSLEGATSSYNEQFF	TGTGCCAGCAGCTTGGAGGGGGCAACCAGCTCCTACAATGAGCAGTTCTTC
TRBD1	TRBV6-1	-	TRBJ1-2	CASSEKAGTASRNAYGYTF	TGTGCCAGCAGTGAAAAGGCCGGGACAGCTAGCCGAAATGCGTATGGCTACACCTTC
TRBD1	TRBV3-1/TRBV3-2	-	TRBJ1-6	CASSPPQGALHF	TGTGCCAGCAGCCCCCCCCAGGGGGCCCTCCACTTT
TRBD2	TRBV5-1	-	TRBJ2-5	CASSLTSGGRETQYF	TGCGCCAGCAGTTTGACTAGCGGGGGAAGGGAGACCCAGTACTTC
-	TRBV2	-	TRBJ2-7	CASSKDGLYEQYF	TGTGCCAGCAGTAAGGACGGACTCTACGAGCAGTACTTC
-	TRBV6-5	-	TRBJ1-2	CASSQTGVGYTF	TGTGCCAGCAGCCAGACAGGAGTTGGCTACACCTTC
TRBD2	TRBV14	few	TRBJ2-7	CASSRRTSGWNEQYF	TGTGCCAGCAGCCGTAGGACTAGCGGGTGGAACGAGCAGTACTTC
-	TRBV7-2	-	TRBJ2-1	CASSEKGLNNEQFF	TGTGCCAGCAGCGAAAAGGGACTGAACAATGAGCAGTTCTTC
TRBD2	TRBV6-5	-	TRBJ2-3	CASSYSGTRGGDTQYF	TGTGCCAGCAGTTACTCCGGGACTAGGGGTGGAGATACGCAGTATTTT
TRBD1	TRBV24-1	once	TRBJ1-5	CATSVGTGGSNQPQHF	TGTGCCACCAGTGTCGGGACAGGGGGAAGCAATCAGCCCCAGCATTTT
TRBD1	TRBV14	-	TRBJ2-6	CASSQDTGAGANVLTF	TGTGCCAGCAGCCAAGATACAGGGGCTGGGGCCAACGTCCTGACTTTC
TRBD1	TRBV27	-	TRBJ1-1	CASSSVPGQGAKATEAFF	TGTGCCAGCAGTTCCGTCCCGGGACAGGGGGCAAAAGCCACTGAAGCTTTCTTT
-	TRBV10-1	-	TRBJ2-7	CASTTGIVLYEQYF	TGCGCCAGCACCACAGGGATAGTGCTTTACGAGCAGTACTTC
-	TRBV27	-	TRBJ1-5	CASSFSGNQPQHF	TGTGCCAGCAGTTTCAGCGGGAATCAGCCCCAGCATTTT
-	TRBV28	few	TRBJ1-1	CASSSTIGSSTEAFF	TGTGCCAGCAGTTCCACTATCGGGAGTAGCACTGAAGCTTTCTTT
-	TRBV19	-	TRBJ1-5	CATSRAGDNNQPQHF	TGTGCCACCTCACGGGCAGGGGATAACAATCAGCCCCAGCATTTT
TRBD2	TRBV27	-	TRBJ2-1	CASSLAQAGGNEQFF	TGTGCCAGCAGTTTAGCTCAGGCGGGGGGAAATGAGCAGTTCTTC
-	TRBV28	few	TRBJ1-2	CASSLVSYGYTF	TGTGCCAGCAGTTTAGTCAGTTATGGCTACACCTTC
TRBD1	TRBV18	-	TRBJ1-3	CASSPLEGTDGRNTIYF	TGTGCCAGCTCACCCCTCGAGGGGACAGATGGGAGAAACACCATATATTTT
-	TRBV6-5	-	TRBJ1-1	CASSFFGGENTEAFF	TGTGCCAGCAGCTTTTTTGGGGGGGAGAACACTGAAGCTTTCTTT
TRBD2	TRBV30	-	TRBJ2-7	CAWSPSSGSYEQYF	TGTGCCTGGAGCCCCTCTAGCGGTTCCTACGAGCAGTACTTC
TRBD2	TRBV6-5	-	TRBJ2-7	CASSYGWEGQYEQYF	TGTGCCAGCAGTTACGGGTGGGAGGGCCAGTACGAGCAGTACTTC
-	TRBV3-1/TRBV3-2	-	TRBJ2-7	CASSQDREQYF	TGTGCCAGCAGCCAAGACCGGGAGCAGTACTTC
-	TRBV6-5	-	TRBJ1-1	CATGVGNTEAFF	TGTGCCACCGGAGTCGGGAACACTGAAGCTTTCTTT
-	TRBV5-4	-	TRBJ1-1	CASSSPNGEPGTEAFF	TGTGCCAGCAGCTCTCCCAACGGGGAACCGGGCACTGAAGCTTTCTTT
-	TRBV2	-	TRBJ2-2	CASRALFANTGELFF	TGTGCCAGCAGAGCACTATTCGCGAACACCGGGGAGCTGTTTTTT
-	TRBV10-3	once	TRBJ2-5	CAISENPTGQETQYF	TGTGCCATCAGTGAGAACCCGACAGGTCAAGAGACCCAGTACTTC
TRBD1	TRBV10-3	-	TRBJ1-5	CAISSDRGYQPQHF	TGTGCCATCAGCTCTGACAGGGGGTACCAGCCCCAGCATTTT
-	TRBV5-4	-	TRBJ2-1	CASSSELSSYNEQFF	TGTGCCAGCAGCTCGGAGCTCAGCTCCTACAATGAGCAGTTCTTC
TRBD1	TRBV9	-	TRBJ1-2	CASSVTGTGNYGYTF	TGTGCCAGCAGCGTAACCGGGACAGGGAACTATGGCTACACCTTC
-	TRBV10-3	-	TRBJ2-2	CAISPPGDNTGELFF	TGTGCCATCAGCCCTCCAGGGGATAACACCGGGGAGCTGTTTTTT
-	TRBV9	-	TRBJ1-2	CASSVGTLNYGYTF	TGTGCCAGCAGCGTAGGAACTTTGAATTATGGCTACACCTTC
-	TRBV6-5	once	TRBJ1-6	CASSYSGRVGDSPLHF	TGTGCCAGCAGTTACTCGGGGAGGGTAGGGGATTCACCCCTCCACTTT
-	TRBV6-5	-	TRBJ2-7	CASKVGGAYEQYF	TGTGCCAGCAAGGTAGGGGGTGCCTACGAGCAGTACTTC
TRBD1	TRBV6-5	-	TRBJ1-2	CASTGGTAGRYGYTF	TGTGCCAGCACCGGAGGGACAGCCGGTCGGTATGGCTACACCTTC
TRBD1	TRBV28	-	TRBJ1-4	CASSLSSGTGIRNEKLFF	TGTGCCAGCAGTTTATCCTCCGGGACAGGGATCCGTAATGAAAAACTGTTTTTT
TRBD2	TRBV7-2	-	TRBJ2-7	CASSLSGSARDEQYF	TGTGCCAGCAGCCTTAGCGGGAGCGCTCGGGACGAGCAGTACTTC
TRBD1	TRBV6-5	-	TRBJ1-6	CASSLTGGIDSPLHF	TGTGCCAGCAGTTTGACAGGGGGTATCGATTCACCCCTCCACTTT
TRBD2	TRBV9	few	TRBJ2-7	CASSIGTSAYEQYF	TGTGCCAGCAGCATCGGGACTAGCGCCTACGAGCAGTACTTC
TRBD1	TRBV28	-	TRBJ1-4	CASSPSTGLNEKLFF	TGTGCCAGCAGTCCCTCGACAGGGCTTAATGAAAAACTGTTTTTT
TRBD2	TRBV7-3	-	TRBJ2-1	CASSLIGTTNEQFF	TGTGCCAGCAGCTTAATTGGGACTACCAATGAGCAGTTCTTC
-	TRBV6-1	once	TRBJ1-2	CASSEGVVQGNNGYTF	TGTGCCAGCAGTGAAGGAGTTGTACAGGGTAATAATGGCTACACCTTC
TRBD1	TRBV15	-	TRBJ2-1	CATSPTGVFMGGEQFF	TGTGCCACCAGCCCGACAGGGGTTTTTATGGGTGGTGAGCAGTTCTTC
TRBD1	TRBV2	-	TRBJ1-2	CASSEGQPPIGYTF	TGTGCCAGCAGTGAGGGACAGCCACCAATTGGCTACACCTTC
TRBD1	TRBV7-9	-	TRBJ2-4	CASSWTQGVSKNIQYF	TGTGCCAGCAGCTGGACGCAGGGGGTGAGCAAAAACATTCAGTACTTC
TRBD1	TRBV6-5	-	TRBJ1-2	CASSRGTGTYGYTF	TGTGCCAGCAGCCGCGGGACAGGGACCTATGGCTACACCTTC
-	TRBV11-3	-	TRBJ1-6	CASSLPISLLRSSYNSPLHF	TGTGCCAGCAGCTTACCCATCTCCTTGCTACGGAGCTCCTATAATTCACCCCTCCACTTT
TRBD1	TRBV30	-	TRBJ1-2	CAWSLSGTVNGYTF	TGTGCCTGGAGCCTGAGTGGGACAGTAAACGGCTACACCTTC
-	TRBV2	once	TRBJ2-2	CASSERGREASGELFF	TGTGCCAGCAGTGAAAGGGGCAGGGAGGCATCCGGGGAGCTGTTTTTT
TRBD1	TRBV7-2	few	TRBJ1-2	CASSPLTGAYGYTF	TGTGCCAGCAGCCCCTTGACAGGGGCCTATGGCTACACCTTC
-	TRBV6-1	-	TRBJ1-2	CASSEEGRRYGYTF	TGTGCCAGCAGTGAGGAGGGTCGCCGGTATGGCTACACCTTC